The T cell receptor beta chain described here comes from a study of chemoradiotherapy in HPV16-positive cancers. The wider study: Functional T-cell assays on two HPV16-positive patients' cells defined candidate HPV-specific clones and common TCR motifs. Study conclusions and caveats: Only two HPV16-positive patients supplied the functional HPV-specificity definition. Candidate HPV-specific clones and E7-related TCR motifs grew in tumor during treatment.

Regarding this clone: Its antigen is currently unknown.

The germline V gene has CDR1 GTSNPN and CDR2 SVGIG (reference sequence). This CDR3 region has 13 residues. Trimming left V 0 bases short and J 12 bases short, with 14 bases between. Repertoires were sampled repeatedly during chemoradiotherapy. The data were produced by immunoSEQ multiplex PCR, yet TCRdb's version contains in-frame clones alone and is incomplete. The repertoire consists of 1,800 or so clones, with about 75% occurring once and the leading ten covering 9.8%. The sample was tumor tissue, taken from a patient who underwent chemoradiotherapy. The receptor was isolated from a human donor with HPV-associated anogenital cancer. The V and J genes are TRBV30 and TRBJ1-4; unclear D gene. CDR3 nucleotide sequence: TGTGCCTGGAGTGTACAACTAGGGCAGGAACTGTTTTTT. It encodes CAWSVQLGQELFF.